Shown below are 5 T cell receptor beta chains from a single sample sequenced in a study of T cells in Graves' hyperthyroidism and ophthalmopathy. Amplification targeted TCR beta CDR3 regions from RNA transcripts. The HTBI set primed first-round TCR CDR3 RT-PCR. TCRdb itself ran the multiplex PCR reads through MiXCR, one entry per CDR3 protein. The profile shows 750,000 to 950,000 distinct CDR3 sequences, over 35% of them singletons. Sequenced sample: blood. These receptor sequences come from a man aged 18 to 29 with Graves' hyperthyroidism.

This clonotype appeared a few times. V is TRBV5-1 and J is TRBJ1-3; D is uncertain. Trimming pared 4 bases from V and 0 bases from J, leaving 8 bases between. Germline V gene data show CDR1 as SGHRS and CDR2 as YFSETQ. CDR3 length equals 14 residues. CDR3 sequence: CASSGVASGNTIYF. The CDR3 DNA follows: TGCGCCAGCAGCGGGGTGGCCTCTGGAAACACCATATATTTT.

This clonotype was observed a few times. This chain links TRBV4-1 with TRBJ1-1; perhaps TRBD1 as D (6 bases). This CDR3 spans 14 amino acids. Trimming removed 0 bases at V and 4 bases at J, with 9 bases between. Germline CDR1 is MGHRA and CDR2 is YSYEKL. CDR3: CASSQDAGATEAFF. The CDR3, as DNA: TGCGCCAGCAGCCAAGACGCGGGGGCCACTGAAGCTTTCTTT.

This clonotype showed up just once. The rearrangement uses TRBV9 and TRBJ1-1, with a possible D match to TRBD1 (5 bases). This CDR3 region has 14 residues. V lost 0 bases and J lost 2, with 8 bases in between. Germline V CDR1 and CDR2: SGDLS, YYNGEE. CDR3 in DNA: TGTGCCAGCAGCGTAGAGGGACCTAACACTGAAGCTTTCTTT. It codes for CASSVEGPNTEAFF.

The rearrangement uses TRBV4-3 and TRBJ2-7, with unresolved D. Germline V gene data show CDR1 as LGHNA and CDR2 as YSLEER. The CDR3 extends over 15 amino acids. V lost 0 bases and J lost 5, with 14 bases in between. CDR3 sequence reads: CASSQDPILGDEQYF. The CDR3 DNA reads TGCGCCAGCAGCCAAGATCCTATCCTCGGCGACGAGCAGTACTTC.

The CDR3 spells CASSQRLAGYEQYF. In DNA form, the CDR3 reads TGTGCCAGCAGCCAGAGACTAGCAGGTTACGAGCAGTACTTC. This chain joins TRBV6-5 and TRBJ2-7; the match to TRBD2 covers 7 bases. The J segment lost 4 bases and the V segment lost 6 bases, leaving 9 bases of the junction unmatched. This CDR3 spans 14 amino acids. In germline, CDR1 is MNHEY, CDR2 SVGAGI.